These 18 T cell receptor beta chains were all obtained from the same sample, sequenced in a study of OX40 agonist ivuxolimab in advanced cancers. TCRdb keeps only in-frame clones here, not all; method: immunoSEQ multiplex PCR. Of around 32,000 clones in the sample, about nine tenths were seen once. The sequencing used CD4+ or CD8+ T cells sorted from blood, collected in a trial of the OX40 agonist ivuxolimab. These receptors came from an adult with an advanced solid tumor such as melanoma, head and neck, liver or kidney cancer.

The chain has TRBV23-1 and TRBJ1-5; D unresolved. TRBV23-1 is an ORF; its function is uncertain. This CDR3 region has 18 residues. Trimming pared 5 bases from V and 2 bases from J, leaving 22 bases between. The CDR3 bases are TGCGCCAGCAGTAAAAATGGGATGAACAGCTTAGGCAATCAGCCCCAGCATTTT. This codes for CASSKNGMNSLGNQPQHF.

The rearrangement links TRBV14 to TRBJ2-2, with 9 bases lining up with TRBD2. The CDR3 has 20 amino acids. The trim removed 0 bases at V and 4 bases at J, leaving 15 bases unmatched. CDR1 is SGHDN and CDR2 is FVKESK in the germline V gene. CDR3 sequence: CASSQDFPAGGFYLTGELFF. CDR3 nucleotides: TGTGCCAGCAGCCAAGATTTCCCAGCGGGGGGCTTTTACCTCACCGGGGAGCTGTTTTTT. Together with reference TRBV14 and TRBJ2-2, the CDR3 gives the full variable domain: EAGVTQFPSHSVIEKGQTVTLRCDPISGHDNLYWYRRVMGKEIKFLLHFVKESKQDESGMPNNRFLAERTGGTYSTLKVQPAELEDSGVYFCASSQDFPAGGFYLTGELFFGEGSRLTVL.

This clone was seen a single time. The chain joins TRBV7-8 to TRBJ2-1; D is undetermined. The V end was cut by 1 base, the J end by 12 bases, with 7 bases between. From germline, CDR1 is SGHVS and CDR2 FQNEAQ. The CDR3 runs to 11 residues. The CDR3 region has the DNA TGTGCCAGCAGCTTAGGCAGGACGCAGTTCTTC. This translates into CASSLGRTQFF. Full variable domain (rest looked up from reference TRBV7-8 and TRBJ2-1): GAGVSQSPRYKVAKRGQDVALRCDPISGHVSLFWYQQALGQGPEFLTYFQNEAQLDKSGLPSDRFFAERPEGSVSTLKIQRTQQEDSAVYLCASSLGRTQFFGPGTRLTVL.

The chain recombines TRBV13 with TRBJ2-5, with D unresolved. CDR1 and CDR2 (germline): PRHDT, FYEKMQ (reference sequence). The CDR3 is 13 residues long. V gave up 1 base and J gave up 1 base, with 4 bases separating them. CDR3 nucleotide sequence: TGTGCCAGCAGCTTAGAGATCCAAGAGACCCAGTACTTC. Protein: CASSLEIQETQYF.

The table lists this clone with a count of one. The chain is built from TRBV27 and TRBJ1-1; D uncertain. The CDR3 covers 13 residues. Between the trimmed V and J ends, which lost 3 bases and 1 base, there was a span of 6 bases. Germline loops: CDR1 MNHEY, CDR2 SMNVEV (reference sequence). DNA of the CDR3: TGTGCCAGCAGTTTTGACGGGAACACTGAAGCTTTCTTT. Translating gives CASSFDGNTEAFF.

The chain has TRBV30 and TRBJ2-5, with TRBD1 as a possible D gene (6 bases). The J call is in doubt because the DNA end fits TRBJ2-7 better. Germline lookup yields CDR1 GTSNPN and CDR2 SVGIG (reference sequence). There are 14 residues in the CDR3. This CDR3 reads CAWSVQGSSYEQYF. In nucleotides, the CDR3 is TGTGCCTGGAGTGTTCAGGGGTCCTCCTACGAGCAGTACTTC.

The chain links TRBV7-6 to TRBJ1-4; the match to TRBD1 covers 9 bases. This CDR3 is 14 amino acids long. The V and J ends lost 3 bases and 6 bases, in that order; junction bases with no gene match: 2. Germline CDR1 and CDR2: SGHVS and FNYEAQ. The CDR3 is CASSFRDRDEKLFF. The CDR3 DNA reads as TGTGCCAGCAGCTTCCGGGACAGGGATGAAAAACTGTTTTTT.

This clone was detected only once. The chain uses TRBV10-2 and TRBJ2-1; D may match TRBD1 or TRBD2 (5 bases each). V lost 8 bases to trimming and J lost 5 bases, with 16 bases between them. This CDR3 region has 14 residues. CDR1 and CDR2 (germline): WSHSY, SAAADI. CDR3 bases: TGCGCCAGCCGAAGGGGTCTTAGCGACAATGAGCAGTTCTTC. Its translation is CASRRGLSDNEQFF.

The V and J genes are TRBV19 and TRBJ1-2; D unclear. Germline V gene sequence: CDR1 LNHDA, CDR2 SQIVND (reference sequence). CDR3 length: 14 residues. The V end lost 5 bases, the J end lost 4 bases, and 14 bases lay between the germline ends. CDR3 nucleotide sequence: TGTGCCAGTAGTCAAAGTCCCACTACCTATGGCTACACCTTC. It translates to CASSQSPTTYGYTF.

The chain links TRBV6-5 to TRBJ1-3, with a tentative D call TRBD1 (6 bases). The CDR3 runs to 15 residues. Germline-derived CDR1 and CDR2 are MNHEY and SVGAGI. Trimming took 0 bases from V and 8 from J, leaving 14 bases between them. The CDR3 DNA sequence: TGTGCCAGCAGTTACTCCGGACAGTGGATGGACACCATATATTTT. Its translation: CASSYSGQWMDTIYF.

The J gene is TRBJ1-3, the V gene TRBV25-1; D may be TRBD1 (6 bases). The germline V gene encodes CDR1 MGHDK and CDR2 SYGVNS. V lost 2 bases and J 4 bases, leaving 12 bases between the germline ends. This CDR3 contains 15 residues. The CDR3 nucleotides are TGTGCCAGCAGTGAACAAGGGACACCCGGAAACACCATATATTTT. Its protein is CASSEQGTPGNTIYF.

V and J are TRBV5-6 and TRBJ1-2; tentative D call: TRBD1 (5 bases). Germline CDR1 reads SGHDT; CDR2 reads YYEEEE. V was shortened by 1 base and J by 12 bases, with 10 bases between the two germline ends. This CDR3 contains 11 residues. CDR3 in amino acids: CASSLRQRNTF. CDR3 bases: TGTGCCAGCAGCTTGCGACAGAGGAACACCTTC.

The chain couples TRBV7-6 to TRBJ2-2; D perhaps matches TRBD1 (6 bases). Germline CDR1 is SGHVS and CDR2 is FNYEAQ. With 3 bases removed from V and 1 base from J, the gap between germline ends came to 18 bases. This CDR3 has 18 residues. The CDR3 loop is CASSLWGTGTMNTGELFF. CDR3 DNA sequence: TGTGCCAGCAGCTTGTGGGGGACCGGGACAATGAACACCGGGGAGCTGTTTTTT.

This clone has just one count. The J gene is TRBJ1-2, the V gene TRBV29-1; 8 bases align to TRBD1. The ends lost 0 bases at V and 1 base at J; junction bases unmatched: 4. Germline lookup yields CDR1 SQVTM and CDR2 ANQGSEA. The CDR3 totals 15 residues. The CDR3 nucleotides read TGCAGCGTTGAAGATGTGGGACAGGATAACTATGGCTACACCTTC. Its translation is CSVEDVGQDNYGYTF.

The chain links TRBV7-6 to TRBJ1-2; D gene uncertain. The CDR3 spans 12 residues. V shed 4 bases and J shed 9 bases, with 12 bases lying between them. CDR1 SGHVS and CDR2 FNYEAQ come from the germline V gene. The chain's CDR3 is CASSSPGLSYTF. The CDR3 region has the DNA TGTGCCAGCAGCTCTCCGGGCCTCAGCTACACCTTC.

The chain recombines TRBV29-1 with TRBJ2-7; D is ambiguous. This CDR3 region has 12 residues. The germline gives CDR1 SQVTM, CDR2 ANQGSEA. Trimming removed 3 bases at V and 2 bases at J, with 8 bases between. Here the CDR3 reads CSVEGIAYEQYF. The CDR3 DNA sequence: TGCAGCGTTGAGGGGATCGCCTACGAGCAGTACTTC.

V is TRBV11-2 and J is TRBJ2-1; D may be TRBD1 (5 bases). The CDR3 has 12 amino acids. Germline V CDR1 and CDR2: SGHAT, FQNNGV. V was trimmed by 5 bases and J by 8 bases, leaving 10 bases between them. The CDR3 is CASSQGAYEQFF. The CDR3 bases are TGTGCCAGCAGCCAGGGCGCATATGAGCAGTTCTTC.

The chain employs TRBV29-1 and TRBJ1-2, with 7 bases aligning to TRBD1. The CDR3 contains 14 residues. Trimming took 7 bases from V and 3 from J; bases not matched to a gene: 11. Germline V gene sequence: CDR1 SQVTM, CDR2 ANQGSEA. The CDR3 is CSGLGGEPDYGYTF. CDR3 in DNA: TGCAGCGGCCTAGGGGGCGAGCCGGACTATGGCTACACCTTC.